Shown below are 25 T cell receptor beta chains from a single sample sequenced in a study of shared clonotypes between healthy human individuals. Profiling relied on immunoSEQ multiplex PCR, and the TCRdb table lists in-frame clones only, not all of them. Here the sample spans around 1.4 million clones, around 98.5% being singletons. Sequenced material: naive CD4+ T cells sorted from blood. Subset in this sample: CD45RA+ positively selected. The receptors originated from a man aged 25-45 years in good health.

The CDR3 coding sequence is TGTGCCAGCAGCGTAGTTGCCGTCACCGGGGAGCTGTTTTTT. Protein: CASSVVAVTGELFF. The rearrangement uses TRBV9 and TRBJ2-2; D gene unclear. This CDR3 spans 14 amino acids. CDR1 SGDLS and CDR2 YYNGEE come from the germline V gene. V was shortened by 0 bases and J by 4 bases, with 7 bases between the two germline ends.

The chain carries TRBV5-5 and TRBJ2-3; D remains unclear. V dropped 4 bases and J dropped 6 bases, with 12 bases sitting between them. Per the germline V gene, CDR1 is SGHKS and CDR2 is YYEKEE (reference sequence). The CDR3 runs 13 residues. The CDR3 nucleotides read TGTGCCAGCAGCGTCGGCGGCCGGGATACGCAGTATTTT. Protein sequence: CASSVGGRDTQYF.

The chain has TRBV28 and TRBJ2-2; TRBD2 might be the D (6 bases). The length of the CDR3 is 14 residues. Germline-derived CDR1 and CDR2 are MDHEN and SYDVKM. The V end was cut by 11 bases, the J end by 5 bases, with 18 bases between. The CDR3 here is CALGGLTGTGELFF. The CDR3 DNA reads TGTGCCCTTGGAGGGCTTACGGGGACCGGGGAGCTGTTTTTT.

V usage is TRBV5-1 and J usage is TRBJ2-5, with no clear D. V lost 5 bases and J lost 2, with 7 bases in between. This CDR3 has 12 residues. Looked up from germline, CDR1 is SGHRS and CDR2 is YFSETQ. CDR3 bases: TGCGCCAGCAGGTCGGGTCAAGAGACCCAGTACTTC. This encodes CASRSGQETQYF.

J is TRBJ2-7 and V is TRBV28; 8 positions match TRBD2. Germline V gives CDR1 MDHEN, CDR2 SYDVKM. Germline trimming cut 7 bases from V and 4 bases from J; bases unmatched to any gene: 6. The CDR3 totals 13 residues. The CDR3 nucleotides are TGTGCCAGCACTGTAGCGGGGATTTACGAGCAGTACTTC. Its protein product is CASTVAGIYEQYF.

The rearrangement uses TRBV5-1 and TRBJ1-5, with 8 bases lining up with TRBD1. V lost 4 bases, J lost 4 bases, and 7 bases stayed unmatched. In germline, CDR1 is SGHRS, CDR2 YFSETQ. The CDR3 contains 15 residues. CDR3 DNA: TGCGCCAGCAGCCTCGGACAGGGACCAAATCAGCCCCAGCATTTT. Translation gives CASSLGQGPNQPQHF.

The chain is built from TRBV18 and TRBJ2-7; D is perhaps TRBD1 (5 bases). Germline CDR1 reads KGHSH; CDR2 reads LQKENI. The V end was cut by 3 bases, the J end by 2 bases, with 8 bases between. The CDR3 runs 13 residues. For the CDR3, the DNA is TGTGCCAGCTCACCGGACATAACCTACGAGCAGTACTTC. As protein: CASSPDITYEQYF.

The chain links TRBV28 to TRBJ1-2; 10 nucleotides match TRBD1. Germline V gene data show CDR1 as MDHEN and CDR2 as SYDVKM. The trim removed 4 bases at V and 6 bases at J, leaving 5 bases unmatched. CDR3 size: 14 residues. The CDR3 bases are TGTGCCAGCAGTTCTTTCGACAGGGGGCATGGCTACACCTTC. Its protein is CASSSFDRGHGYTF.

This clone was counted a single time. The V call is TRBV4-3, the J call TRBJ1-3; 10 bases align to TRBD1. V shed 4 bases and J 3 bases; nucleotides not matched to a gene: 3. The germline V gene encodes CDR1 LGHNA and CDR2 YSLEER. The CDR3 runs 15 residues. The CDR3 bases are TGCGCCAGCAGCCGGGACAGGGGTGGTGGAAACACCATATATTTT. Amino acids: CASSRDRGGGNTIYF.

Comment on this clone: Other DNA sequences in this sample translate to the same CDR3. The gene calls are TRBV5-1 and TRBJ2-1; 7 nucleotides match TRBD1. Germline V gene sequence: CDR1 SGHRS, CDR2 YFSETQ. This CDR3 region has 15 residues. J lost 2 bases, V lost 0 bases, and 2 bases had no gene match. DNA for the CDR3: TGCGCCAGCAGCTTGGACAGGGGCGCCTACAATGAGCAGTTCTTC. Translation: CASSLDRGAYNEQFF.

The chain's CDR3 is CASSEALRASQEYF. The CDR3 DNA is TGTGCCAGCAGTGAAGCGCTTCGGGCCAGCCAGGAGTACTTC. This chain links TRBV2 with TRBJ2-7, with D hard to call. This CDR3 contains 14 residues. The germline V gene has CDR1 SNHLY and CDR2 FYNNEI. V was shortened by 0 bases and J by 11 bases, with 17 bases between the two germline ends.

This chain uses TRBV6-1 with TRBJ2-2, with D hard to call. Trimming left V 8 bases short and J 4 bases short, with 11 bases between. The CDR3 consists of 13 residues. From germline, CDR1 is MNHNS and CDR2 SASEGT. CDR3 sequence reads: CASPQWATGELFF. As DNA, the CDR3 is TGTGCCAGCCCCCAGTGGGCCACCGGGGAGCTGTTTTTT.

The CDR3 protein is CASSPPPPQGSIYEQYF. As DNA, the CDR3 is TGTGCCAGCTCACCACCCCCCCCACAGGGAAGCATCTACGAGCAGTACTTC. The V call is TRBV18, the J call TRBJ2-7, with D tentatively TRBD1 (6 bases). Trimming cost V 0 bases and J 3 bases, with 18 bases left between them. Germline assignment: CDR1 KGHSH and CDR2 LQKENI. The CDR3 contains 17 residues.

The V and J genes are TRBV7-2 and TRBJ2-1, with 11 bases fitting TRBD2. V lost 4 bases and J lost 2; bases outside the gene matches: 13. The CDR3 is 19 residues long. In germline, CDR1 is SGHTA, CDR2 FQGNSA. CDR3 residues: CASSSPGPGTSGAYNEQFF. CDR3 coding DNA: TGTGCCAGCAGCTCGCCGGGACCTGGGACTAGCGGAGCCTACAATGAGCAGTTCTTC. Variable domain in full (rest from reference TRBV7-2 and TRBJ2-1): GAGVSQSPSNKVTEKGKDVELRCDPISGHTALYWYRQSLGQGLEFLIYFQGNSAPDKSGLPSDRFSAERTGGSVSTLTIQRTQQEDSAVYLCASSSPGPGTSGAYNEQFFGPGTRLTVL.

The V gene is TRBV29-1, the J gene TRBJ2-2; D possibly corresponds to TRBD1 (6 bases). Germline V gene sequence: CDR1 SQVTM, CDR2 ANQGSEA. Trimming removed 4 bases from V and 1 base from J, with 10 bases in between. This CDR3 is built from 14 residues. The CDR3 region is CSVADRRNTGELFF. CDR3 DNA: TGCAGCGTTGCTGACAGGAGGAACACCGGGGAGCTGTTTTTT.

J is TRBJ2-1 and V is TRBV7-9; maybe TRBD2 (5 bases). Deletions cut 0 bases from V and 10 bases from J, with 13 bases between. The CDR3 runs 14 residues. CDR1 is SEHNR and CDR2 is FQNEAQ in the germline V gene (reference sequence). The CDR3 DNA reads as TGTGCCAGCAGCTTAGCGGCGGGCCTGGGAGAGCAGTTCTTC. Amino acid sequence: CASSLAAGLGEQFF. Supplemented by reference TRBV7-9 and TRBJ2-1, the full variable domain reads DTGVSQNPRHKITKRGQNVTFRCDPISEHNRLYWYRQTLGQGPEFLTYFQNEAQLEKSRLLSDRFSAERPKGSFSTLEIQRTEQGDSAMYLCASSLAAGLGEQFFGPGTRLTVL.

Only one count was recorded for this clone. The chain combines TRBV5-1 with TRBJ2-7; possible D gene TRBD2, 6 bases. Looked up from germline, CDR1 is SGHRS and CDR2 is YFSETQ. The CDR3 contains 14 residues. Between the trimmed V and J ends, which lost 1 base and 2 bases, there was a span of 10 bases. The CDR3 loop is CASSLPGRTYEQYF. The CDR3 DNA reads as TGCGCCAGCAGCTTGCCAGGGAGGACCTACGAGCAGTACTTC. The variable domain in full, with the rest retrieved from reference TRBV5-1 and TRBJ2-7, is KAGVTQTPRYLIKTRGQQVTLSCSPISGHRSVSWYQQTPGQGLQFLFEYFSETQRNKGNFPGRFSGRQFSNSRSEMNVSTLELGDSALYLCASSLPGRTYEQYFGPGTRLTVT.

The chain combines TRBV6-5 with TRBJ2-1; a possible D gene is TRBD1 (5 bases). CDR1 MNHEY and CDR2 SVGAGI come from the germline V gene. This CDR3 is built from 15 residues. Deletions cut 6 bases from V and 4 bases from J, with 16 bases between. In DNA form, the CDR3 reads TGTGCCAGCAGCCCCGACAGAAGTAATTACAATGAGCAGTTCTTC. Amino acids: CASSPDRSNYNEQFF.

This clone was seen only once. The rearrangement links TRBV27 to TRBJ2-2; the match to TRBD1 covers 9 bases. This CDR3 is 16 amino acids long. V lost 4 bases and J lost 4; bases outside the gene matches: 7. Per the germline V gene, CDR1 is MNHEY and CDR2 is SMNVEV (reference sequence). The CDR3: CASSSSGTGRTGELFF. CDR3 coding DNA: TGTGCCAGCAGTTCCTCCGGGACAGGGCGCACCGGGGAGCTGTTTTTT.

The chain has TRBV7-2 and TRBJ2-5; 12 nucleotides match TRBD1. Germline-derived CDR1 and CDR2 are SGHTA and FQGNSA. The CDR3 length is 16 residues. With V trimmed by 4 bases and J by 5 bases, 8 bases remained unmatched. The CDR3 reads CASSYRDRGLGETQYF. As DNA, the CDR3 is TGTGCCAGCAGCTACCGGGACAGGGGGCTAGGGGAGACCCAGTACTTC.

The CDR3 reads CASSSGGETQYF. The CDR3 DNA reads TGTGCCAGCTCTTCCGGGGGGGAGACCCAGTACTTC. This chain uses TRBV18 with TRBJ2-5; TRBD2 matches 7 bases. The CDR3 spans 12 residues. With V trimmed by 6 bases and J by 5 bases, 3 bases remained unmatched. CDR1 KGHSH and CDR2 LQKENI come from the germline V gene.

The chain employs TRBV11-2 and TRBJ2-2, with 8 bases aligning to TRBD1. This CDR3 has 15 residues. CDR1 and CDR2 (germline): SGHAT, FQNNGV. With V trimmed by 5 bases and J by 2 bases, 4 bases remained unmatched. The CDR3 sequence is CASSLGQGNTGELFF. Written as DNA, the CDR3 is TGTGCCAGCAGCCTCGGACAGGGTAACACCGGGGAGCTGTTTTTT.

Notes on this clone: This specimen includes other DNA sequences encoding the same CDR3. V gene TRBV20-1 combines with J gene TRBJ2-5; D possibly corresponds to TRBD2 (6 bases). The CDR3 has 11 amino acids. The V gene lost 5 bases and the J gene lost 5 bases, with 9 bases spanning the gap. Germline CDR1 and CDR2: DFQATT and SNEGSKA (reference sequence). In DNA form, the CDR3 reads TGCAGTGCTCCCCGGGGGGAGACCCAGTACTTC. Translated: CSAPRGETQYF.

CDR3 protein: CASSLRLASRANIQYF. DNA of the CDR3: TGTGCCAGCAGCTTAAGACTCGCCTCAAGGGCAAACATTCAGTACTTC. V and J are TRBV11-2 and TRBJ2-4; D remains unclear. CDR1 and CDR2 (germline): SGHAT, FQNNGV. V was cut by 2 bases and J by 6 bases, with 17 bases left in between. The CDR3 covers 16 residues.

The rearrangement links TRBV18 to TRBJ2-5; D is uncertain. V was cut by 3 bases and J by 3 bases, with 14 bases left in between. Germline V gene lookup returns CDR1 KGHSH and CDR2 LQKENI. This CDR3 region has 15 residues. The CDR3 is CASSPNSVGEETQYF. CDR3 DNA: TGTGCCAGCTCACCTAACTCGGTAGGAGAAGAGACCCAGTACTTC. The whole variable domain, filled in from reference TRBV18 and TRBJ2-5, reads NAGVMQNPRHLVRRRGQEARLRCSPMKGHSHVYWYRQLPEEGLKFMVYLQKENIIDESGMPKERFSAEFPKEGPSILRIQQVVRGDSAAYFCASSPNSVGEETQYFGPGTRLLVL.